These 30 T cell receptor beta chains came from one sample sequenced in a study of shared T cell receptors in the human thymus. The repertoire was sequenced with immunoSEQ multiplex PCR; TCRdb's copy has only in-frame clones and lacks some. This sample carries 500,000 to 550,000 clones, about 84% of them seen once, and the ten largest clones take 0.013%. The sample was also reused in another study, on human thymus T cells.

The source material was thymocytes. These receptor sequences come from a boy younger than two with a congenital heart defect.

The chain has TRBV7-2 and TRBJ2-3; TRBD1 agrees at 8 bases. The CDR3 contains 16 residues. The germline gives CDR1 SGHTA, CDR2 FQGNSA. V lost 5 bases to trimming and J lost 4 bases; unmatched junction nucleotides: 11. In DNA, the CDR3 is TGTGCCAGCAGCCCCAGGCGGGACAGGCTTCCAGATACGCAGTATTTT. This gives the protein CASSPRRDRLPDTQYF.

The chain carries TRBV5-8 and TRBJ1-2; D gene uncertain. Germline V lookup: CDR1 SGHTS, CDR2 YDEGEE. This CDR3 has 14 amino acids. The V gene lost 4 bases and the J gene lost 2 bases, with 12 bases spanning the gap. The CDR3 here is CASSPPARNYGYTF. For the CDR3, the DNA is TGTGCCAGCAGCCCCCCCGCCAGGAACTATGGCTACACCTTC.

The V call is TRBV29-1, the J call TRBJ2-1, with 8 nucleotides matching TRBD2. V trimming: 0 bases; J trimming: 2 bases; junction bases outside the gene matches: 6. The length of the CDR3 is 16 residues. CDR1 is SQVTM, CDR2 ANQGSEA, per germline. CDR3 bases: TGCAGCGTTGAAGATCTCCCACTAGCGGCCTACAATGAGCAGTTCTTC. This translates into CSVEDLPLAAYNEQFF.

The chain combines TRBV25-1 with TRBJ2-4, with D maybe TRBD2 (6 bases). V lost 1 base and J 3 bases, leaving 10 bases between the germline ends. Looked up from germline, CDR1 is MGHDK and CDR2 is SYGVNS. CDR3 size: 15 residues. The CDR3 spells CASSESGEDKNIQYF. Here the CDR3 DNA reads TGTGCCAGCAGTGAATCTGGGGAGGACAAAAACATTCAGTACTTC.

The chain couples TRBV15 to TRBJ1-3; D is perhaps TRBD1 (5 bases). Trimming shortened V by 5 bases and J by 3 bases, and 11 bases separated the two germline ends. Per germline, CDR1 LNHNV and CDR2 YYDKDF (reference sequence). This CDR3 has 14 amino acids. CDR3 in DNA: TGTGCCACCAGCGGCAACAGGTTTGGAAACACCATATATTTT. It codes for CATSGNRFGNTIYF.

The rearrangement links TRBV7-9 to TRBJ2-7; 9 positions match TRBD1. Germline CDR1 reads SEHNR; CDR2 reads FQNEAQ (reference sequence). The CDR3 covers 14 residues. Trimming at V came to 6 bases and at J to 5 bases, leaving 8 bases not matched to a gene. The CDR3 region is CASSMDRGPHEQYF. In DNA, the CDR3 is TGTGCCAGCAGTATGGACAGGGGCCCCCACGAGCAGTACTTC.

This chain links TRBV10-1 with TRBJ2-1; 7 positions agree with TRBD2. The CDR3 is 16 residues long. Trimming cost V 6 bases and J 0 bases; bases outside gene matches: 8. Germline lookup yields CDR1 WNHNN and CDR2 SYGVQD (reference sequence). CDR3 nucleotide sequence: TGCGCCAGCAGCCCACTAGCGATCTCCTCCTACAATGAGCAGTTCTTC. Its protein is CASSPLAISSYNEQFF.

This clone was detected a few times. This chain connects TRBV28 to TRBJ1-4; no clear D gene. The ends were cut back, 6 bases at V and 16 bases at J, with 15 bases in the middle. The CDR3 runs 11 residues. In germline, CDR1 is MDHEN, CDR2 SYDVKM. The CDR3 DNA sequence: TGTGCCAGCAGCCTTCGTATGCCTAGGTTTTTT. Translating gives CASSLRMPRFF.

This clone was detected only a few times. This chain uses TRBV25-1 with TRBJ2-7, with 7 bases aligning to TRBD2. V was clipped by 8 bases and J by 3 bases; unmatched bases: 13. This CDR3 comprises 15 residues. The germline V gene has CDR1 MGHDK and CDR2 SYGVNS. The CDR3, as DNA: TGTGCCAGCCCCGCCCCCCCAGCGGGGAACTACGAGCAGTACTTC. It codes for CASPAPPAGNYEQYF.

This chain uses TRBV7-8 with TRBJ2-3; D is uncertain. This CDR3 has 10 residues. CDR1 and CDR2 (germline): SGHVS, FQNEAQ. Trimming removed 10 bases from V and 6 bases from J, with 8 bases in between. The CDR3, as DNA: TGTGCCACCCTGAGGGATACGCAGTATTTT. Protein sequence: CATLRDTQYF.

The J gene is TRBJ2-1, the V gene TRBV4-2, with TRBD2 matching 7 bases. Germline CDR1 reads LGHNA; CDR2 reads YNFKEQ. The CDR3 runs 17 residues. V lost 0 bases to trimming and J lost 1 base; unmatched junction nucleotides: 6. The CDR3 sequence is CASSQERQRDSYNEQFF. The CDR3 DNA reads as TGTGCCAGCAGCCAAGAACGCCAGCGGGATTCCTACAATGAGCAGTTCTTC.

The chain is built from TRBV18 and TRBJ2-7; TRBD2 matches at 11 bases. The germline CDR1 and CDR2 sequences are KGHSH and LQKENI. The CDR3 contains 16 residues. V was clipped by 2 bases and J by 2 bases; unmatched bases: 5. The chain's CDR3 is CASSPTSGSGPYEQYF. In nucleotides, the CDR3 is TGTGCCAGCTCACCAACTAGCGGGAGTGGGCCCTACGAGCAGTACTTC.

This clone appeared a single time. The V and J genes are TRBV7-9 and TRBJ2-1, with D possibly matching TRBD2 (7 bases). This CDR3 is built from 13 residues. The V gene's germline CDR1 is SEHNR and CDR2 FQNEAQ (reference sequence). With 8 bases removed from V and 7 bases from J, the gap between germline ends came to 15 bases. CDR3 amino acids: CASQGGAGNEQFF. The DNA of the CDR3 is TGTGCCAGCCAAGGGGGGGCCGGGAATGAGCAGTTCTTC.

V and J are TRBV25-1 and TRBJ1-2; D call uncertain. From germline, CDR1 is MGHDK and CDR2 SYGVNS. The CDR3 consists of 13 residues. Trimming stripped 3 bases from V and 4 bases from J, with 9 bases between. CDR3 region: CASSDPRSYGYTF. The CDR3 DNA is TGTGCCAGCAGTGATCCACGGTCCTATGGCTACACCTTC.

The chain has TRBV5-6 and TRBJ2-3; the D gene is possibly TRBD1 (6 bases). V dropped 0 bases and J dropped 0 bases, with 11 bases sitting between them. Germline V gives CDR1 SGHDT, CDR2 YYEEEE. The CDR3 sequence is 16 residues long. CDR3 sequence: CASSLGRGTSTDTQYF. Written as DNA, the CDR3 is TGTGCCAGCAGCTTGGGCAGGGGTACTAGCACAGATACGCAGTATTTT.

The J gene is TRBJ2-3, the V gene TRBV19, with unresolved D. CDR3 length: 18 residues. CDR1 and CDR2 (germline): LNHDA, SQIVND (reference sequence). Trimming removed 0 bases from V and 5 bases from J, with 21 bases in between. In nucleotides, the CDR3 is TGTGCCAGTAGTATAGAACCCGGCCCACCGGAGTTCCTAGATACGCAGTATTTT. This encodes CASSIEPGPPEFLDTQYF.

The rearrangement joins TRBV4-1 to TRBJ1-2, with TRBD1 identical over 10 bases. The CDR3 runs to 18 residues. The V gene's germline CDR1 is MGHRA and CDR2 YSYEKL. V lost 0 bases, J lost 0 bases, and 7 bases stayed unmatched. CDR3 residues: CASSQDKGQGEANYGYTF. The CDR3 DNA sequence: TGCGCCAGCAGCCAAGATAAAGGACAGGGGGAAGCTAACTATGGCTACACCTTC.

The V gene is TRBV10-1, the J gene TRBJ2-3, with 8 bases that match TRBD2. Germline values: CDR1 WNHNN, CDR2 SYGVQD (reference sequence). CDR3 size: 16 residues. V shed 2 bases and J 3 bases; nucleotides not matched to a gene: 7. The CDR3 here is CASSEKAGVGTDTQYF. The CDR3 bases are TGCGCCAGCAGTGAGAAAGCGGGAGTAGGTACAGATACGCAGTATTTT.

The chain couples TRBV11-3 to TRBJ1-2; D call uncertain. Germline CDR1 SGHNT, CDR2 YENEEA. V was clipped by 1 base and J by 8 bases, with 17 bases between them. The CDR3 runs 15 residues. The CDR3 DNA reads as TGTGCCAGCAGCTTAGGAGAGAGGCCCGACGGGGGCTACACCTTC. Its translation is CASSLGERPDGGYTF.

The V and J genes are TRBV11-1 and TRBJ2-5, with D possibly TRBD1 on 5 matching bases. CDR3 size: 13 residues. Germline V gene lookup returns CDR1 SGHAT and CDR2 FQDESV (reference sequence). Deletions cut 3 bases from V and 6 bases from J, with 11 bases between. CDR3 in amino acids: CASSFGQGQTQYF. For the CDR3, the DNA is TGTGCCAGCAGCTTTGGGCAGGGTCAGACCCAGTACTTC.

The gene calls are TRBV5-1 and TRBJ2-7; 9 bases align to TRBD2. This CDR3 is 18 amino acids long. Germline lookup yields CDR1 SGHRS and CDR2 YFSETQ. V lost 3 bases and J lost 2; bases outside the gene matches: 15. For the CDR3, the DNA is TGCGCCAGCAGCTATTACAACTCCGGGACTAGCACTCCCTACGAGCAGTACTTC. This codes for CASSYYNSGTSTPYEQYF.

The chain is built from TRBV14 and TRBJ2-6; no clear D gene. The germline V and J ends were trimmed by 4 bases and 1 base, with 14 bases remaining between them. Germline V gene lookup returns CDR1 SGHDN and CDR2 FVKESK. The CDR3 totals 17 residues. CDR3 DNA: TGTGCCAGCAGCCCAGGATTATGGCAATCTGGGGCCAACGTCCTGACTTTC. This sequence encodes CASSPGLWQSGANVLTF.

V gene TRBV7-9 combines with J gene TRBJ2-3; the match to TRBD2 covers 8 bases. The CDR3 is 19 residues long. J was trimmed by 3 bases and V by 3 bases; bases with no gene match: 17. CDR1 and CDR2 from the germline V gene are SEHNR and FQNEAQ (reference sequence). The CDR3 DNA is TGTGCCAGCAGCTTCCCAGGGACTAGTGGAGCGTTGGGGACAGATACGCAGTATTTT. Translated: CASSFPGTSGALGTDTQYF.

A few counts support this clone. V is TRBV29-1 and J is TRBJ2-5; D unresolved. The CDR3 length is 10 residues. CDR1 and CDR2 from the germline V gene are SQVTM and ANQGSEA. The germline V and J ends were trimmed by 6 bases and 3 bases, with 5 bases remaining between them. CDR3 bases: TGCAGCGTCGGTAAAGAGACCCAGTACTTC. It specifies CSVGKETQYF.

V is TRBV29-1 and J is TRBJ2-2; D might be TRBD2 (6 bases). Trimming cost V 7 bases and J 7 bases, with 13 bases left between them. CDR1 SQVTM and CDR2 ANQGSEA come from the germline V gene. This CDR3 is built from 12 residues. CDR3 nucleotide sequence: TGCAGCGCCGGGGTGCGGGACGGGGAGCTGTTTTTT. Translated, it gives CSAGVRDGELFF.

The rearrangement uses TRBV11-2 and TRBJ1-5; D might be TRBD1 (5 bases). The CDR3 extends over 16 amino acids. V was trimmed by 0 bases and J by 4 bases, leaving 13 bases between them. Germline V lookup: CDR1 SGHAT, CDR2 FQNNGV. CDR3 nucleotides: TGTGCCAGCAGCTTAGATGGCCAGCGGGGGAATCAGCCCCAGCATTTT. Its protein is CASSLDGQRGNQPQHF.

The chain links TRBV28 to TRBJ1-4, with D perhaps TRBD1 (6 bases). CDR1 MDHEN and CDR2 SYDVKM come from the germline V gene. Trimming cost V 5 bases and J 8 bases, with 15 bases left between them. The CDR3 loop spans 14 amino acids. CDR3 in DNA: TGTGCCAGCAGTAAGACAGGCAAGTGGGAAAAACTGTTTTTT. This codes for CASSKTGKWEKLFF.

The CDR3 here is CASSLELAPYNEQFF. The CDR3 nucleotides read TGTGCCAGCAGTTTGGAGCTAGCCCCCTACAATGAGCAGTTCTTC. The rearrangement uses TRBV27 and TRBJ2-1, with a weak D call TRBD2 (5 bases). Germline V lookup: CDR1 MNHEY, CDR2 SMNVEV (reference sequence). The CDR3 totals 15 residues. V was shortened by 3 bases and J by 2 bases, with 11 bases between the two germline ends.

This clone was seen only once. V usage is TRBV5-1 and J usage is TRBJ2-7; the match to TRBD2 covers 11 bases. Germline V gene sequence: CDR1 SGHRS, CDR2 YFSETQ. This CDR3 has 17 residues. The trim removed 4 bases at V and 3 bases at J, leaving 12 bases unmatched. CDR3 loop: CASSPDPTSGILYEQYF. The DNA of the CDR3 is TGCGCCAGCAGCCCTGACCCGACTAGCGGGATTCTCTACGAGCAGTACTTC.

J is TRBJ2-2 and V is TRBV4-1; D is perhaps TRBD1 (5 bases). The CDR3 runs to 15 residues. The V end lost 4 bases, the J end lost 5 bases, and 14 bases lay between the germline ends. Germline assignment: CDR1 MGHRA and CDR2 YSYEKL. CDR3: CASSPQGTATGELFF. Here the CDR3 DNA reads TGCGCCAGCAGCCCTCAGGGTACTGCGACCGGGGAGCTGTTTTTT.